This record looks at one TCR delta chain sequence and its context. Antigen: not known. With 1 base clipped from V and 0 bases from J, the junction kept 14 bases outside the gene matches. Germline V gives CDR1 TSWWSYY, CDR2 QGS. The CDR3 is 19 amino acids. The entry originates in a study of delta chains in infants with herpesvirus infections. PBMC RNA was reverse transcribed using gamma-chain- and delta-chain-specific primers. TCRdb reapplied CATT to the RT-PCR reads. The sample records some 1,600 delta-chain clones, 28% being singletons. General study results and limits: Limitations included few samples and no matched controls for race or environment.

The chain combines TRDV1 with TRDJ1; 7 nucleotides line up with TRDD3. This specimen consisted of peripheral blood, obtained at time point 3 of longitudinal follow-up. This clonotype originated in a human donor who was a Ugandan infant, either HIV-exposed or HIV-unexposed (not recorded which). This chain's CDR3 is CALGEQWPLGGPYTDKLIF. CDR3 in DNA: TGTGCTCTTGGGGAACAGTGGCCCCTTGGGGGACCCTACACCGATAAACTCATCTTT.